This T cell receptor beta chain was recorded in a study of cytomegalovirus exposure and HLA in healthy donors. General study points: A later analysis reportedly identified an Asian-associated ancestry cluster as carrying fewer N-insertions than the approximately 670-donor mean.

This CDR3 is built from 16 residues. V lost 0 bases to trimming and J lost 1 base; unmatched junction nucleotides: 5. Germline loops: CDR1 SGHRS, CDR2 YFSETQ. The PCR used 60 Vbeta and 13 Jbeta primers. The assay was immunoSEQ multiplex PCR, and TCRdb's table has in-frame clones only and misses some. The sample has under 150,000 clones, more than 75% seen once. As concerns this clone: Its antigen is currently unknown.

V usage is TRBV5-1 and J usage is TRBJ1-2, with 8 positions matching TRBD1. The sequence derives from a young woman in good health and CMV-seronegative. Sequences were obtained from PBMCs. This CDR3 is CASSLAGGTYNYGYTF. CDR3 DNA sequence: TGCGCCAGCAGCTTGGCAGGGGGCACTTATAACTATGGCTACACCTTC.